This TCR beta chain was sequenced in a study of control samples from healthy donors and cancer patients. The CDR3 is 12 amino acids. The V end lost 0 bases, the J end lost 12 bases, and 12 bases lay between the germline ends. Germline V gives CDR1 SGHRS, CDR2 YFSETQ. TCRdb keeps only in-frame clones here, not all; method: immunoSEQ multiplex PCR. The data show approximately 70,000 clones, with around nine tenths seen just once and around 1.3% held by the top ten. V and J are TRBV5-1 and TRBJ1-2; tentative D call: TRBD1 (5 bases). The receptor's source is a woman aged 45-60 years with colorectal cancer. Input material: PBMCs. In DNA form, the CDR3 reads TGCGCCAGCAGCTTGGACGGGGGGGGGAACACCTTC. The encoded protein is CASSLDGGGNTF. Combining the CDR3 with reference TRBV5-1 and TRBJ1-2 gives the whole variable domain KAGVTQTPRYLIKTRGQQVTLSCSPISGHRSVSWYQQTPGQGLQFLFEYFSETQRNKGNFPGRFSGRQFSNSRSEMNVSTLELGDSALYLCASSLDGGGNTFGSGTRLTVV.